Described below is a single T cell receptor beta chain sequence and its context. This specimen comes from a study of cytomegalovirus exposure and HLA in healthy donors. V shed 4 bases and J shed 7 bases, with 21 bases lying between them. Germline-derived CDR1 and CDR2 are SGDLS and YYNGEE. The CDR3 sequence is 17 residues long. The PCR had 60 Vbeta and 13 Jbeta primers. The assay was immunoSEQ multiplex PCR, and TCRdb's table has in-frame clones only and misses some. The table includes around 120,000 clones, nearly 80% detected once. The sequence was obtained from a woman between 35 and 50 years old in good health and CMV-seronegative. Material for sequencing was PBMCs. The genes are TRBV9 and TRBJ1-6; D remains unclear. The chain's CDR3 is CASSPNPGQAVNSPLHF. In DNA form, the CDR3 reads TGTGCCAGCAGCCCCAACCCAGGTCAGGCTGTAAATTCACCCCTCCACTTT.